This T cell receptor beta chain was observed in a study of molecular identifiers for immune sequencing clone quantification. As for the study in general: Replicates partitioned RNA from approximately 22,000 or 94,000 naive CD8 cells into five parts, sequencing four.

The CDR3 has 14 amino acids. CDR1 and CDR2 (germline): DFQATT, SNEGSKA (reference sequence). TCRdb analysed the PCR reads with MiXCR anew, one entry per CDR3 protein. The sample consists of tens of thousands of distinct CDR3 sequences, more than 35% of them appearing once. Concerning this clonotype itself: With a much larger clone just one base away, this may be a read error.

The chain couples TRBV20-1 to TRBJ1-6; D gene ambiguous. The source of this sequence is a human donor in good health. Some libraries in this study had Jurkat cell RNA spiked in. Material for sequencing was naive CD8+ T cells from blood, with Jurkat cell RNA spiked in. Subset described: FACS-sorted CD8+CD4-CCR7+CD45RA+ naive T cells. The CDR3: CSATGVDYNSPLLF. The CDR3, as DNA: TGCAGTGCTACCGGGGTCGACTATAATTCACCCCTCCTCTTT.